This entry is about one T cell receptor (beta chain). Its antigen is not known. CD45RO-negative, CCR7-positively selected cells formed the naive CD8 fraction, excluding terminally differentiated effector memory CD45RA+ cells. Every one of the donors was a Caucasian adult that lived in Nashville, Tennessee. How the authors handled the data: ImmunoSEQ output held junction-only sequences without quality scores, so filtering differed. Using immunoSEQ multiplex PCR, the repertoire was profiled, and TCRdb retains in-frame clones only, with some absent. The V and J calls and the clone size are those of that table, but D and trimming were determined from the DNA. The table has 800,000 or so clones, approximately 97% seen once. The data belong to a study of shared clonotypes between healthy human individuals. Study-wide results and limits: Investigators collected only blood, and repertoires in tissues likely differ. On the whole, naive subsets had larger estimated richness than memory subsets had.

Material: naive CD8+ T cells sorted from blood. The sequence came from a young man in good health.

In DNA form, the CDR3 reads TGTGCCAGCTCCGCCGAGGGACAGGGGGGCGCGCAGTACTTC. This codes for CASSAEGQGGAQYF. This chain uses TRBV18 with TRBJ2-7; 11 bases are a match to TRBD1. V shed 6 bases and J 9 bases; nucleotides not matched to a gene: 10. CDR3 length: 14 residues. Germline assignment: CDR1 KGHSH and CDR2 LQKENI.